This is a list of T cell receptor beta chains from one sample in a study of blood T cell repertoires in COVID-19. The data were produced by immunoSEQ multiplex PCR, yet TCRdb's version contains in-frame clones alone and is incomplete. The data contain about 160,000 clones, about 80% of them seen just once; the ten biggest clones take up about 20%. The sample taken for sequencing was peripheral blood. Receptors were obtained from an elderly woman with acute or convalescent COVID-19. CDR3s leave out the opening cysteine and the closing phenylalanine or tryptophan. Each record gives: V gene, D gene, CDR3 length, CDR3 protein. The D gene is left open where the match is weak.

>TRBV19|TRBD1|12
ASSLWDRASEQY
>TRBV29-1|NA|10
SVEGPLGEQY
>TRBV29-1|TRBD2|11
SVYSGSSYEQY
>TRBV20-1|TRBD1|13
SASSGTGLHNEQF
>TRBV5-1|TRBD1|13
ASSWDRGSYNEQF
>TRBV30|NA|10
AWSVSNQPQH
>TRBV12-3/TRBV12-4|TRBD1|11
ASSFNRGGEQF
>TRBV19|TRBD1|17
ASSIDGGQGAKGNQPQH
>TRBV28|TRBD1|11
ASITGVGTEAF
>TRBV7-9|TRBD2|14
ASSPIAGGPYNEQF
>TRBV5-1|TRBD2|14
ASSSGLAGNTGELF
>TRBV9|TRBD2|13
ASSSHAGGNYEQY
>TRBV4-1|TRBD2|16
ASSQVYASGSSYNEQF
>TRBV30|NA|12
AWSVAGYSVEAF
>TRBV2|NA|12
ASTEKGPPDTQY
>TRBV4-1|NA|15
ASSQVPTPRSYNEQF
>TRBV6-4|TRBD2|15
ASSDSGGGTPSYEQY
>TRBV4-3|NA|13
ASSLGQGGQETQY
>TRBV29-1|TRBD1|12
SVMTGSKNTEAF
>TRBV7-9|TRBD1|15
ASSPLRTGPKNSPLH
>TRBV5-4|NA|12
ASSLASSDEKLF
>TRBV6-6|TRBD2|12
ASSQTSGTGELF
>TRBV14|TRBD2|13
ASSPLGGGYDEQY
>TRBV10-3|NA|12
AISEAFLELEQF
>TRBV7-8|TRBD1|13
ASSSPGQGLFGYT
>TRBV18|NA|10
ASSGQNYEQY
>TRBV2|NA|13
ASRAAVGSDQPQH
>TRBV7-8|TRBD1|13
ASSLGGQGKETQY
>TRBV7-2|NA|10
ASSSPRVGYT
>TRBV6-6|TRBD2|14
ASSLPGTRSYNEQF
>TRBV19|NA|11
ASSMEWRDTQY
>TRBV20-1|TRBD1|13
SASVGTTGNQPQH
>TRBV5-4|TRBD2|13
ASSPGTSVNGELF
>TRBV7-8|NA|13
ASSPSLPGYQPQH
>TRBV15|TRBD1|13
ATSSPGQGFNEQY
>TRBV12-3/TRBV12-4|NA|10
ASSAVSYEQY
>TRBV3-1/TRBV3-2|TRBD2|14
ASSLYSGSGQETQY
>TRBV27|NA|17
ASSFRWRPDIRGKETQY
>TRBV27|NA|14
ASSPLLAPTNTEAF
>TRBV4-1|NA|10
ASSQGTNEQF
>TRBV6-5|NA|11
ASSSWRNTEAF
>TRBV2|NA|10
ASGRTSYEQY
>TRBV3-1/TRBV3-2|TRBD1|13
ASSQDWSGGTEAF
>TRBV7-6|NA|11
ASSFAENTEAF
>TRBV6-5|TRBD1|13
ASSSQGAATGELF
>TRBV6-5|NA|12
ASSPGRQGSPLH
>TRBV30|NA|9
AWRLVDTQY
>TRBV7-2|TRBD2|12
ASSSGLAGGPGV
>TRBV29-1|NA|11
SVGRGYNTEAF
>TRBV12-3/TRBV12-4|NA|11
ASNRDLNYGYT
>TRBV18|NA|12
ASNSGGRGHEQF
>TRBV19|TRBD1|13
ASSIAPTGDTEAF
>TRBV10-3|TRBD2|15
AISSPQGTSGIGEQY
>TRBV10-3|TRBD2|13
AIGTSGNPRGEQY
>TRBV6-2/TRBV6-3|NA|12
ASSYLGLNTEAF
>TRBV5-1|NA|13
ASSLGTVDIYEQY
>TRBV4-1|NA|13
ASSQVISPTDTQY
>TRBV5-1|TRBD1|12
ASSLAGGSTEAF
>TRBV21-1|NA|13
ASSSPDRSNQPQH